The 8 T cell receptor beta chains listed next were all sequenced from one sample in a study of cytomegalovirus exposure and HLA in healthy donors. PCR used 60 Vbeta primers and 13 Jbeta primers. Sequencing used immunoSEQ multiplex PCR; TCRdb keeps in-frame clones, though not all of them. The sample carries 100,000 to 130,000 clones, roughly 80% recorded once. What was sequenced was PBMCs. The receptor source for this set is a man between 25 and 39 years old in good health and CMV-seropositive.

The rearrangement links TRBV7-9 to TRBJ1-1; D unresolved. The CDR3 spans 15 residues. Germline V gene data show CDR1 as SEHNR and CDR2 as FQNEAQ (reference sequence). Trimming took 1 base from V and 5 from J, leaving 14 bases between them. CDR3 residues: CASSLGQLGTTEAFF. For the CDR3, the DNA is TGTGCCAGCAGCTTAGGGCAGCTAGGAACGACTGAAGCTTTCTTT. Full variable domain (outside the CDR3, taken from reference TRBV7-9 and TRBJ1-1): DTGVSQNPRHKITKRGQNVTFRCDPISEHNRLYWYRQTLGQGPEFLTYFQNEAQLEKSRLLSDRFSAERPKGSFSTLEIQRTEQGDSAMYLCASSLGQLGTTEAFFGQGTRLTVV.

The chain recombines TRBV10-1 with TRBJ2-1, with 8 bases that match TRBD2. This CDR3 spans 13 amino acids. Germline trimming cut 8 bases from V and 9 bases from J; bases unmatched to any gene: 9. Germline CDR1 and CDR2: WNHNN and SYGVQD (reference sequence). As DNA, the CDR3 is TGCGCCAGCTCCCGGCGGGGGGTCGTTGAGCAGTTCTTC. The encoded protein is CASSRRGVVEQFF.

This chain links TRBV18 with TRBJ2-3; D is uncertain. The CDR3 loop spans 19 amino acids. In germline, CDR1 is KGHSH, CDR2 LQKENI. V was cut by 4 bases and J by 0 bases, with 23 bases left in between. The CDR3 DNA follows: TGTGCCAGCTCACGCTACGACCTGACCTCTCCGACAAGCACAGATACGCAGTATTTT. Translation: CASSRYDLTSPTSTDTQYF.

This chain connects TRBV5-1 to TRBJ1-1; possibly TRBD1 for D (6 bases). Per germline, CDR1 SGHRS and CDR2 YFSETQ. There are 15 residues in the CDR3. V shed 1 base and J shed 8 bases, with 18 bases lying between them. In DNA, the CDR3 is TGCGCCAGCAGCTTGCGGCCAGGGGAAGCGGCCGAAGCTTTCTTT. Translated: CASSLRPGEAAEAFF.

The chain combines TRBV10-3 with TRBJ2-2; D is possibly TRBD1 (6 bases). Between the trimmed V and J ends, which lost 0 bases and 6 bases, there was a span of 14 bases. The CDR3 is made up of 16 amino acids. Germline V gene data show CDR1 as ENHRY and CDR2 as SYGVKD. The CDR3 DNA reads as TGTGCCATCAGTGAGTCGACTCCGTCAGGGGCCGGGGAGCTGTTTTTT. Its protein product is CAISESTPSGAGELFF.

V is TRBV18 and J is TRBJ2-7; D remains ambiguous. V shed 4 bases and J shed 3 bases, with 7 bases lying between them. Germline V gene sequence: CDR1 KGHSH, CDR2 LQKENI. The CDR3 is made up of 12 amino acids. DNA of the CDR3: TGTGCCAGCTCACAAACAGACTACGAGCAGTACTTC. Translated: CASSQTDYEQYF. Complete variable domain (other parts from reference TRBV18 and TRBJ2-7): NAGVMQNPRHLVRRRGQEARLRCSPMKGHSHVYWYRQLPEEGLKFMVYLQKENIIDESGMPKERFSAEFPKEGPSILRIQQVVRGDSAAYFCASSQTDYEQYFGPGTRLTVT.

CDR3 sequence: CASSLAGQGGTDTQYF. CDR3 nucleotides: TGTGCCAGCAGCTTGGCGGGACAGGGAGGCACAGATACGCAGTATTTT. The gene calls are TRBV5-8 and TRBJ2-3; 9 nucleotides agree with TRBD1. The junction had 3 bases not matched to a gene; V was cut back by 0 bases and J by 1 base. CDR1 is SGHTS, CDR2 YDEGEE, per germline. The CDR3 totals 16 residues.

The J gene is TRBJ1-3, the V gene TRBV7-8; weak D call: TRBD1 (5 bases). Per germline, CDR1 SGHVS and CDR2 FQNEAQ. The CDR3 is 14 residues long. V shed 6 bases and J shed 3 bases, with 12 bases lying between them. Here the CDR3 DNA reads TGTGCCAGCAGGGAATCGCAGGGTGGAAACACCATATATTTT. This translates into CASRESQGGNTIYF.